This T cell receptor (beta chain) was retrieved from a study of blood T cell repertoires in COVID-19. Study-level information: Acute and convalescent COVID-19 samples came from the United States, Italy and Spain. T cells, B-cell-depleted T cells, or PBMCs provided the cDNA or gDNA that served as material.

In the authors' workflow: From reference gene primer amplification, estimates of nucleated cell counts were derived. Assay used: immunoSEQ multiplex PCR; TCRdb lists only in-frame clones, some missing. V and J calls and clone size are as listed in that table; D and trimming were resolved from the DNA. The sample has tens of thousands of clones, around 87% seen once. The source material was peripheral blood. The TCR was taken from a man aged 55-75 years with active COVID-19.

In DNA, the CDR3 is TGTGCCAGCAGCTTACGTGGGACAGGATACAATGAGCAGTTCTTC. It translates to CASSLRGTGYNEQFF. The chain joins TRBV7-9 to TRBJ2-1; TRBD1 agrees at 8 bases. Trimming cost V 2 bases and J 4 bases; bases outside gene matches: 4. Per the germline V gene, CDR1 is SEHNR and CDR2 is FQNEAQ (reference sequence). The CDR3 extends over 15 amino acids.